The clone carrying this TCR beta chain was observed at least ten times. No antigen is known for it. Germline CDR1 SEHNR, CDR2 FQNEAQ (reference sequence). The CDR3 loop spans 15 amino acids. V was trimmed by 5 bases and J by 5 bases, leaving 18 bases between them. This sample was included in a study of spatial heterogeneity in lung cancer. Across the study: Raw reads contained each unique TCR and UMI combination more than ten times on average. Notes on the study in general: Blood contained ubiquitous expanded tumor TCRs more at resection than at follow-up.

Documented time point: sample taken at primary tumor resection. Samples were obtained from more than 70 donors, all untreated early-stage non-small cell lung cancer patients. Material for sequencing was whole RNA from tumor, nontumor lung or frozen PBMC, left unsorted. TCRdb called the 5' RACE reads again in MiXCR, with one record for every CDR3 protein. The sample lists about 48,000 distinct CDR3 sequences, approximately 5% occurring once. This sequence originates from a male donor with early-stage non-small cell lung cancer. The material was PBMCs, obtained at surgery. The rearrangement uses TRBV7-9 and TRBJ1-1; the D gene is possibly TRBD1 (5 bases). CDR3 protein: CASSQMRGDSTEAFF. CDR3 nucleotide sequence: TGTGCCAGCAGCCAAATGCGGGGGGATAGTACTGAAGCTTTCTTT.